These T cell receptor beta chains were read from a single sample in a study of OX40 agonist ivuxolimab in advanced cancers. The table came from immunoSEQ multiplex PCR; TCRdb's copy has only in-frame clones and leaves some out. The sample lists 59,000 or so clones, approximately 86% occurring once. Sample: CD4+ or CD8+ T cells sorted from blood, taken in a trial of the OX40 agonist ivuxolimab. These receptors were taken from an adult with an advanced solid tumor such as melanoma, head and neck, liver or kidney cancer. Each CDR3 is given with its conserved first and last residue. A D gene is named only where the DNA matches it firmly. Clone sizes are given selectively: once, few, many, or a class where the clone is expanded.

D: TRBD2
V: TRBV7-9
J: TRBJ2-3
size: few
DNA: TGTGCCAGCAGCTTAGCGGGGGGGACTATCACAGATACGCAGTATTTT
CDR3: CASSLAGGTITDTQYF

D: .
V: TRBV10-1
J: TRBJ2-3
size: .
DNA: TGCGCCAGCGCTGGTAGCACAGATACGCAGTATTTT
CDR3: CASAGSTDTQYF

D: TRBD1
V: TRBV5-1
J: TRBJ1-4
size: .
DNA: TGCGCCAGCAGCTTGCCGGACAGGGCAACTAATGAAAAACTGTTTTTT
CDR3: CASSLPDRATNEKLFF

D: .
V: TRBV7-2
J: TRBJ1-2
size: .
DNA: TGTGCCAGCAGCTTAGATCTAGCGGCAGTCTATGGCTACACCTTC
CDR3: CASSLDLAAVYGYTF

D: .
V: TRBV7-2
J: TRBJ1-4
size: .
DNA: TGTGCCAGCAGCTCAGGGGCGGAAAAACTGTTTTTT
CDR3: CASSSGAEKLFF

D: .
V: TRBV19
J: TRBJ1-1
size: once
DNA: TGTGCCAGTAGTATAGGGGGCAGTAGAGAAGCTTTCTTT
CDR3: CASSIGGSREAFF

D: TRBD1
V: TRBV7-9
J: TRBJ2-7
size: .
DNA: TGTGCCAGCAGCTTCACAGGGGACGAGCAGTACTTC
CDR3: CASSFTGDEQYF

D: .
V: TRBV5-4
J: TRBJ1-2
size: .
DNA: TGTGCCACCAGCATCGCCCGACGGCCTGGCTACACCTTC
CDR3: CATSIARRPGYTF

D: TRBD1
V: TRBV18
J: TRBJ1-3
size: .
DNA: TGTGCCAGCTCACCGACACAGGGGAACTCTGGAAACACCATATATTTT
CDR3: CASSPTQGNSGNTIYF

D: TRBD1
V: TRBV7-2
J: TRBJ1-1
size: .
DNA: TGTGCCAGCAGCTTAGCAGTGACAGGGGAGGCTGAAGCTTTCTTT
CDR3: CASSLAVTGEAEAFF

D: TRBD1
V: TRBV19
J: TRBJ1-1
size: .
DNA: TGTGCCAGTAATTCAGGGGGCGGATGGGGGACTGAAGCTTTCTTT
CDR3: CASNSGGGWGTEAFF

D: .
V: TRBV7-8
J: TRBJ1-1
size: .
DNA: TGTGCCAGCAGCTTTAAGGGATGGCACACTGAAGCTTTCTTT
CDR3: CASSFKGWHTEAFF

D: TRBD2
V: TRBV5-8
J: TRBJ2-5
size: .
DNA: TGTGCCAGCAGCTTGCCACTAGCGGGGGACGAGACCCAGTACTTC
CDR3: CASSLPLAGDETQYF

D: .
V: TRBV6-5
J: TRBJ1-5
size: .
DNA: TGTGCCAGCAGTCCCGGGAGAAGGCAGCCCCAGCATTTT
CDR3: CASSPGRRQPQHF

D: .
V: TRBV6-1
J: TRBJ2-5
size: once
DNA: TGTGCCAGCAGTGAAGGTCCCCACGGGACCCAGTACTTC
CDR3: CASSEGPHGTQYF

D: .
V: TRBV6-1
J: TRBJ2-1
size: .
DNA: TGTGCCAGCAGGCCCTGGGAGCAGGATGAGCAGTTCTTC
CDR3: CASRPWEQDEQFF

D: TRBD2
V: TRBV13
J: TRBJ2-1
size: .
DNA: TGTGCCAGCAGTCCCGCCCCCGGGACTAGCCATGAGCAGTTCTTC
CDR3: CASSPAPGTSHEQFF

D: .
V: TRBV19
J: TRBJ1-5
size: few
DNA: TGTGCCAGTATCCCGGCGGGGGAAGGCAATCAGCCCCAGCATTTT
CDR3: CASIPAGEGNQPQHF

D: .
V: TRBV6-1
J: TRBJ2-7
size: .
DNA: TGTGCCAGCAGTCGACAGCAACACTACGAGCAGTACTTC
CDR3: CASSRQQHYEQYF

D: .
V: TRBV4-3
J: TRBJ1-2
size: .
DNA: TGCGCCAGCAGCGATTTTTTAACCGGGGATGGCTACACCTTC
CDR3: CASSDFLTGDGYTF

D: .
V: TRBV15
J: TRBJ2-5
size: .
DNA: TGTGCCACCAGCAGGGGCCTAGGGAGAGGTGCACAAGAGACCCAGTACTTC
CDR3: CATSRGLGRGAQETQYF

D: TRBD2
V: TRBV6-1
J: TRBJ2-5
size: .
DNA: TGTGCCAGCAGTGTAATAGCGGGGTTCCAAGAGACCCAGTACTTC
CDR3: CASSVIAGFQETQYF